The next 9 T cell receptor beta chains were all read from a single sample in a study of monozygotic twins with inflammatory bowel disease. TCRdb reprocessed the 5' RACE reads and keeps a single row for each CDR3 protein, giving no DNA. This listing includes some 400,000 distinct CDR3 sequences. Sample: blood. Every receptor here comes from a human donor with ulcerative colitis or Crohn's disease, or a healthy co-twin of an affected twin (not recorded which).

The chain links TRBV11-2 to TRBJ1-6; TCRdb indicates TRBD1, and absent DNA this call remains unverified. CDR3 length: 14 residues. The germline CDR1 and CDR2 sequences are SGHAT and FQNNGV. CDR3 sequence reads: CASSLRGAGSPLHF.

The genes are TRBV19 and TRBJ1-1; TCRdb selects TRBD1, and the lack of DNA leaves this call unchecked. The germline V gene encodes CDR1 LNHDA and CDR2 SQIVND (reference sequence). The CDR3 has 14 residues. The CDR3 is CASRANRGRTEAFF.

V gene TRBV14 combines with J gene TRBJ2-5; TCRdb's D gene call, TRBD1, goes unchecked for lack of DNA. There are 14 residues in the CDR3. CDR1 is SGHDN, CDR2 FVKESK, per germline. The CDR3 region is CASSQRGLLETQYF.

The rearrangement uses TRBV29-1 and TRBJ2-3; the TCRdb call, TRBD2, lacks DNA for checking. The length of the CDR3 is 13 residues. Per germline, CDR1 SQVTM and CDR2 ANQGSEA. The CDR3 sequence: CSVGSSGSNTQYF.

The J gene is TRBJ1-5, the V gene TRBV18; TCRdb's D gene call, TRBD1, goes unchecked for lack of DNA. CDR3 length: 16 amino acids. Germline lookup yields CDR1 KGHSH and CDR2 LQKENI. This chain's CDR3 is CASSPGTGGIHQPQHF.

This clonotype ranks as medium-sized in terms of frequency. The chain has TRBV20-1 and TRBJ2-7; as DNA is missing, the TRBD1 call by TCRdb cannot be tested. Germline CDR1 DFQATT, CDR2 SNEGSKA (reference sequence). The CDR3 totals 15 residues. The CDR3 protein is CSARVPGGSSYEQYF.

The chain links TRBV11-2 to TRBJ2-7; the TRBD1 assignment by TCRdb is unverifiable without DNA. Germline assignment: CDR1 SGHAT and CDR2 FQNNGV. The CDR3 extends over 15 amino acids. CDR3: CASSSSTESSYEQYF.

The J gene is TRBJ1-1, the V gene TRBV6-5; checking the TCRdb D call of TRBD1 is not possible without DNA. The CDR3 runs 15 residues. Germline CDR1 reads MNHEY; CDR2 reads SVGAGI. The CDR3 spells CASSYDAAPNTEAFF.

The J gene is TRBJ1-2, the V gene TRBV5-5; TCRdb designates TRBD1, a call that cannot be tested without DNA. Germline V gene lookup returns CDR1 SGHKS and CDR2 YYEKEE (reference sequence). The CDR3 covers 15 residues. The CDR3 is CASSLVGQNLYGYTF.